This T cell receptor (beta chain) was found in a study of blood T cell repertoires in COVID-19. Study-level background: Whether acute or convalescent, the COVID-19 samples came from the United States, Italy and Spain. PBMCs, B-cell-depleted T cells, or T cells were the source of the cDNA or gDNA that made up the material.

Authors' analysis steps: Amplifying reference gene primers gave estimates of nucleated cell counts. Method: immunoSEQ multiplex PCR; TCRdb's copy keeps in-frame clones and lacks some. The V and J calls and clone size come from that table; D and trimming were worked out from the DNA. The sample yields under 30,000 clones, approximately 93% seen once. V shed 6 bases, J shed 2 bases, and the junction held 6 bases outside the gene matches. The CDR3 spans 15 residues. From germline, CDR1 is ENHRY and CDR2 SYGVKD. V is TRBV10-3 and J is TRBJ2-7; 11 bases agree with TRBD1. The sample comprised peripheral blood. The receptor comes from a human donor with active COVID-19. The donor label of this sample is uncertain. CDR3 sequence reads: CAIRNPGQGAYEQYF. As DNA, the CDR3 is TGTGCCATCAGAAATCCGGGACAGGGGGCCTACGAGCAGTACTTC.